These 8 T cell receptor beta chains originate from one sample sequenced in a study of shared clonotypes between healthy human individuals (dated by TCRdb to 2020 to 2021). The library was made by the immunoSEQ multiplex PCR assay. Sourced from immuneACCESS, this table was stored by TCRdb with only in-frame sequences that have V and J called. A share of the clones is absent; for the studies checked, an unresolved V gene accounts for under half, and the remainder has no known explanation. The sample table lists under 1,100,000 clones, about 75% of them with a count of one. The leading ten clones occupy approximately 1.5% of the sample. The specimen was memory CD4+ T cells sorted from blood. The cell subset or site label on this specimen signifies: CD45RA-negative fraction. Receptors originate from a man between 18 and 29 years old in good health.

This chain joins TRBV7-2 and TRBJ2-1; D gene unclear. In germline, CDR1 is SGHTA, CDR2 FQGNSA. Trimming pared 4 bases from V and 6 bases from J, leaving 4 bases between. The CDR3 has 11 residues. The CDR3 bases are TGTGCCAGCAGCTCCGCCAATGAGCAGTTCTTC. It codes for CASSSANEQFF.

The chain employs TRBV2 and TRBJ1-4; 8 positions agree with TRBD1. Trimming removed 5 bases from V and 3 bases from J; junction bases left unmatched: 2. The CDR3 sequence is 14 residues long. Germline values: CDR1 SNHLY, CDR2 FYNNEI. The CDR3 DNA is TGTGCCAGCAGTTTGGGACAGGCTAATGAAAAACTGTTTTTT. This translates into CASSLGQANEKLFF.

The CDR3 sequence is CASSQGGTGGIDTQYF. The CDR3 DNA is TGCGCCAGCAGCCAAGGAGGGACAGGGGGCATAGATACGCAGTATTTT. The chain uses TRBV4-1 and TRBJ2-3, with TRBD1 matching 12 bases. The CDR3 contains 16 residues. Germline trimming cut 1 base from V and 5 bases from J; bases unmatched to any gene: 4. CDR1 is MGHRA, CDR2 YSYEKL, per germline.

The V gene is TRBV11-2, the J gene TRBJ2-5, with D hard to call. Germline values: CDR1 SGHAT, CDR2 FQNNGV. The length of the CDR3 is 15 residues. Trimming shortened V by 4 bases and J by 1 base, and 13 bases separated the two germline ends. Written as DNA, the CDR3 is TGTGCCAGCAGCTCAGACCTCCAGGCCCAAGAGACCCAGTACTTC. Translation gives CASSSDLQAQETQYF.

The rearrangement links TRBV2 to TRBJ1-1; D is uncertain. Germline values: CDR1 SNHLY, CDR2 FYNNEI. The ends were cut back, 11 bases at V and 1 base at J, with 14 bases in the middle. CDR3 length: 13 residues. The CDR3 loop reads CASRGQWNTEAFF. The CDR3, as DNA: TGTGCCTCCCGTGGGCAGTGGAACACTGAAGCTTTCTTT.

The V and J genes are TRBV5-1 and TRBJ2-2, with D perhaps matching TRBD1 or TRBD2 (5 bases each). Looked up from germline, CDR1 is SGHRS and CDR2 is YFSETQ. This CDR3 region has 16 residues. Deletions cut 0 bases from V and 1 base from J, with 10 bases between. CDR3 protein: CASSLVSGLNTGELFF. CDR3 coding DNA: TGCGCCAGCAGCTTGGTTTCGGGGCTGAACACCGGGGAGCTGTTTTTT.

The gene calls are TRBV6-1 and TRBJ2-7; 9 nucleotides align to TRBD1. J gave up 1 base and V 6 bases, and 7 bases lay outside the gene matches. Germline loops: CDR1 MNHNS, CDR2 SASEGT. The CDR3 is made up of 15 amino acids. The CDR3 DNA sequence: TGTGCCAGCAGGTTAACCGGGACAGGGTCCTACGAGCAGTACTTC. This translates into CASRLTGTGSYEQYF.

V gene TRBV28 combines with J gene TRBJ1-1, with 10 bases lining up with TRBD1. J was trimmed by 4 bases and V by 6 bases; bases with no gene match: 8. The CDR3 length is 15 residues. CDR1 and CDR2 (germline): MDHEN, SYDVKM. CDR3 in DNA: TGTGCCAGCAGAGCCTCGACAGGGGGCCTCACTGAAGCTTTCTTT. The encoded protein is CASRASTGGLTEAFF. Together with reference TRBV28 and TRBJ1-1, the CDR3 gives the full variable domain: DVKVTQSSRYLVKRTGEKVFLECVQDMDHENMFWYRQDPGLGLRLIYFSYDVKMKEKGDIPEGYSVSREKKERFSLILESASTNQTSMYLCASRASTGGLTEAFFGQGTRLTVV.